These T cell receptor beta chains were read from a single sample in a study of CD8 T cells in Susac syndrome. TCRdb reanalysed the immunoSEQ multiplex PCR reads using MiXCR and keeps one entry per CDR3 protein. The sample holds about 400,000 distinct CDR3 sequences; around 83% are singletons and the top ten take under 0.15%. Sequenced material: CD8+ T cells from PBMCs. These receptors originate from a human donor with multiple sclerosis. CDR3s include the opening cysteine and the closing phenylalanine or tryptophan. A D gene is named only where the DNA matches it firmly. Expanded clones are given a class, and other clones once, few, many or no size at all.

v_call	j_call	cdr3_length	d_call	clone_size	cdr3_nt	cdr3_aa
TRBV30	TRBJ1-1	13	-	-	TGTGCCTGGAGCGACCTCGAGGTCACTGAAGCTTTCTTT	CAWSDLEVTEAFF
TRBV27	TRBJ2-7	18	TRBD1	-	TGTGCCAGCAGTCACCAAAATCCAACCGGGACAGATAACTACGAGCAGTACTTC	CASSHQNPTGTDNYEQYF
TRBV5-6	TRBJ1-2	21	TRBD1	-	TGTGCCAGCAGTCTTAATCCGTTGACAGGGCCCTCTTACTTAGCTAACTATGGCTACACCTTC	CASSLNPLTGPSYLANYGYTF
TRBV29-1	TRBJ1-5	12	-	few	TGCAGCGTTGTTGGACAGAACGGGGCCCAGCATTTT	CSVVGQNGAQHF
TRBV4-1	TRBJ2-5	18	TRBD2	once	TGCGCCAGCAGCCTGACTCCGGGACTAGCGGGGGGGCAAGAGACCCAGTACTTC	CASSLTPGLAGGQETQYF
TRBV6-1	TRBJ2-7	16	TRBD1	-	TGTGCCAGCAGTGAAGGCCCGTACAGGGGTTTTTTCGAGCAGTACTTC	CASSEGPYRGFFEQYF
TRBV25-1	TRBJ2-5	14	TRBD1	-	TGTGCCAGCAGTGCCACAGGGGACCGAGAGACCCAGTACTTC	CASSATGDRETQYF
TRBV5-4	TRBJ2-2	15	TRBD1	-	TGTGCCAGCAGCTTACCGGGACAGGACACCGGGGAGCTGTTTTTT	CASSLPGQDTGELFF
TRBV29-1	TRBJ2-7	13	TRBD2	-	TGCAGCGTTGCGGAGCGGGAACGGTACGAGCAGTACTTC	CSVAERERYEQYF
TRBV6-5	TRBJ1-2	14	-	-	TGTGCCAGCAGTTACTCTAGCGGAAACTATGGCTACACCTTC	CASSYSSGNYGYTF
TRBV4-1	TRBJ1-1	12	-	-	TGCGCCAGCAGGAAAGGGGAAACTGAAGCTTTCTTT	CASRKGETEAFF
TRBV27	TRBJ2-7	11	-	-	TGTGCCAGCAGGTACGCGGGCGAGCAGTACTTC	CASRYAGEQYF
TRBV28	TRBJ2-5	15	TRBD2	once	TGTGCCAGCAGTTTTACTAGCGGGATCCAAGAGACCCAGTACTTC	CASSFTSGIQETQYF
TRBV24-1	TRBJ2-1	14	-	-	TGTGCCACCAGTGATTCCAGCCTAATTAATGAGCAGTTCTTC	CATSDSSLINEQFF
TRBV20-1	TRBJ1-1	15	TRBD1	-	TGCAGTGCAAAGGGACAGACGATAGGCGACACTGAAGCTTTCTTT	CSAKGQTIGDTEAFF
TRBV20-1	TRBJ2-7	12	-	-	TGCAGTGCTAGGGAATACACCTACGAGCAGTACTTC	CSAREYTYEQYF
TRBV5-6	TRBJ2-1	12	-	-	TGTGCCAGCAGCTTGGTTCAAAATGAGCAGTTCTTC	CASSLVQNEQFF
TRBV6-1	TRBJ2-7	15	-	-	TGTGCCAGCAGTGAAACCGGGGGGCCGGGTTACGAGCAGTACTTC	CASSETGGPGYEQYF
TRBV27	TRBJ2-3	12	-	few	TGTGCCAGCAGTTCCTCTCCCCATACGCAGTATTTT	CASSSSPHTQYF
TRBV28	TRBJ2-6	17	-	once	TGTGCCAGCAGTTCTCGACAGCAACCTCCTGGGGCCAACGTCCTGACTTTC	CASSSRQQPPGANVLTF
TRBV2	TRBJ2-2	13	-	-	TGTGCCAGTTCGCCGCCGGTCACCGGGGAGCTGTTTTTT	CASSPPVTGELFF
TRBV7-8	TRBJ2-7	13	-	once	TGTGCCAGCAGCTTAGTTACCGGTTCGGAGCAGTACTTC	CASSLVTGSEQYF
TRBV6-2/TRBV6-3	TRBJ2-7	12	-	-	TGTGCCAGCAGTTACTCTCCTCTTTTTCAGTACTTC	CASSYSPLFQYF
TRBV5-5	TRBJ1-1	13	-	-	TGTGCCAGCACGGCCACCGCGGGAACTGAAGCTTTCTTT	CASTATAGTEAFF
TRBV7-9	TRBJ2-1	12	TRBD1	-	TGTGCCAGCAGGCGACAGGGGGCGGAGCAGTTCTTC	CASRRQGAEQFF
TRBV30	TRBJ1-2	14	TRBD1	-	TGTGCCTGGATACGAGGGACAGGGATTGAGGGCTACACCTTC	CAWIRGTGIEGYTF
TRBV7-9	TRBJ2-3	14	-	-	TGTGCCAGCAGCTTCGACACCCAAAGGGATACGCAGTATTTT	CASSFDTQRDTQYF
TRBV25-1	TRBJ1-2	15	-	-	TGTGCCAGCGGAGAGGGGAGCAGGGCGGGCTATGGCTACACCTTC	CASGEGSRAGYGYTF
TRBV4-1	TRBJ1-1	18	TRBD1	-	TGCGCCAGCAGCCTACTAAGAACAGGGGCCGGGGTTAACACTGAAGCTTTCTTT	CASSLLRTGAGVNTEAFF
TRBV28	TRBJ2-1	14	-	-	TGTGCCAGCAGTTCCCCGGACCCTATGGATGAGCAGTTCTTC	CASSSPDPMDEQFF
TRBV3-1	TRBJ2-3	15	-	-	TGTGCCAGTGGGGGGCTAGCTATCCTCACAGATACGCAGTATTTT	CASGGLAILTDTQYF
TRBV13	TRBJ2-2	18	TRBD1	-	TGTGCCAGCAGCCCCCTTTCGACCGGGACAGCCAACACCGGGGAGCTGTTTTTT	CASSPLSTGTANTGELFF
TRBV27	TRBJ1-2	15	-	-	TGTGCCAGCAGTTTCCTGTCCGAGATGGGGTATGGCTACACCTTC	CASSFLSEMGYGYTF
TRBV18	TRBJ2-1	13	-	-	TGTGCCAGCTCACCGCCGCTTACAAATGAGCAGTTCTTC	CASSPPLTNEQFF
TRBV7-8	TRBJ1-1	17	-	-	TGTGCCAGCAGCTTAGGATATGCAGGGGAACTAGACACTGAAGCTTTCTTT	CASSLGYAGELDTEAFF
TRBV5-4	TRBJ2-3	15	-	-	TGTGCCAGCACCTTTGGGATAGCGGCCACAGATACGCAGTATTTT	CASTFGIAATDTQYF
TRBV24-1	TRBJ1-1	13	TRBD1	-	TGTGCCACCAGTGATAGGGACAGCACTGAAGCTTTCTTT	CATSDRDSTEAFF
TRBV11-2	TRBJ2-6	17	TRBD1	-	TGTGCCAGCAGCCCATGGACAGGACCCTCTGGGGCCAACGTCCTGACTTTC	CASSPWTGPSGANVLTF
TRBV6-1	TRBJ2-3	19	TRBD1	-	TGTGCCAGCAGCCTACAGGGGCCCAATAAAATTATCGGGTCAGATACGCAGTATTTT	CASSLQGPNKIIGSDTQYF
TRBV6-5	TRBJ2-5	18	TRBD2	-	TGTGCCAGCAGTTACTCGTCCTTCCAGCGGGAGGATCAAGAGACCCAGTACTTC	CASSYSSFQREDQETQYF
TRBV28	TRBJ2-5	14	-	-	TGTGCCAGCAAGGAAGTACAGGGTATGGAGACCCAGTACTTC	CASKEVQGMETQYF
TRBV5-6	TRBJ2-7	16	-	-	TGTGCCAGCAGCGGCGAGATAGGGCAGGTCTCCTACGAGCAGTACTTC	CASSGEIGQVSYEQYF
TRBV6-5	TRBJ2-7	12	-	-	TGTGCCAGCAGTTACACGTCCTACGAGCAGTACTTC	CASSYTSYEQYF
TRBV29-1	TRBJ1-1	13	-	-	TGCAGCGTAAACGGGGGTTGGGGCACTGAAGCTTTCTTT	CSVNGGWGTEAFF
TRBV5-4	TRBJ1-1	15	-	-	TGTGCCAGCAGCTTGGGGACAGCGGGCGGCACTGAAGCTTTCTTT	CASSLGTAGGTEAFF
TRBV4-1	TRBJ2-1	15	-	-	TGCGCCAGCAGCCAAGAGGGGATTAGCGAGGTTGAGCAGTTCTTC	CASSQEGISEVEQFF
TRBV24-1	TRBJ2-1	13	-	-	TGTGCCACCAGTGATGGACAGTTCGATGAGCAGTTCTTC	CATSDGQFDEQFF
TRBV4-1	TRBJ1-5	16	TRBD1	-	TGCGCCAGCAGCCAGTGGACAGGGGGCGGCAATCAGCCCCAGCATTTT	CASSQWTGGGNQPQHF
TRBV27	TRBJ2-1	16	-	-	TGTGCCAGCAGTTTAGTAGGGAGTAGATCCTACAATGAGCAGTTCTTC	CASSLVGSRSYNEQFF
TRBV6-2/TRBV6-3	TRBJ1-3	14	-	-	TGTGCCAGCAGCCCTACTTCGGAGTGGAACACCATATATTTT	CASSPTSEWNTIYF
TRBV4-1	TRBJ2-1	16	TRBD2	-	TGCGCCAGCAGCCAAGGTACTAGCGGGAGGTTTGGTGAGCAGTTCTTC	CASSQGTSGRFGEQFF
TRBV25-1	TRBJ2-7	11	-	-	TGTGCCAGCGGAAGACCTCGGAACCAGTACTTC	CASGRPRNQYF
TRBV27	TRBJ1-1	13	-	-	TGTGCCAGCAGTTTACCCGGACAGATTGAAGCTTTCTTT	CASSLPGQIEAFF
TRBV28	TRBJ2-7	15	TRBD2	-	TGTGCCAGCAGTTCCGGGACTAGCGTAACCTACGAGCAGTACTTC	CASSSGTSVTYEQYF